The 8 T cell receptor beta chains in this list originate from one sample, sequenced in a study of blood T cell repertoires in COVID-19. The protocol was immunoSEQ multiplex PCR, while the TCRdb copy is restricted to in-frame clones and leaves out a portion. The profile shows 100,000 to 150,000 clones, approximately 86% of them singletons. Material for sequencing was PBMCs or T cells enriched from blood (not recorded which). The receptor set was obtained from a woman aged 45 to 65 who had recovered from COVID-19.

This clone occurred a few times. The chain uses TRBV20-1 and TRBJ1-5; weak D call: TRBD1 (5 bases). CDR3 length equals 13 residues. V lost 3 bases and J 6 bases, leaving 12 bases between the germline ends. Germline CDR1 reads DFQATT; CDR2 reads SNEGSKA (reference sequence). CDR3 nucleotide sequence: TGCAGTGCTAGTAAGCAGGGTACTCAGCCCCAGCATTTT. Encoded protein: CSASKQGTQPQHF.

J is TRBJ2-7 and V is TRBV10-1, with 11 bases that match TRBD1. With 2 bases clipped from V and 0 bases from J, the junction kept 6 bases outside the gene matches. The CDR3 loop spans 17 amino acids. Germline values: CDR1 WNHNN, CDR2 SYGVQD (reference sequence). The CDR3 sequence is CASSEQVGQGGSYEQYF. The CDR3 DNA reads as TGCGCCAGCAGTGAGCAAGTGGGACAGGGGGGCTCCTACGAGCAGTACTTC.

The chain links TRBV7-2 to TRBJ1-1, with 10 positions matching TRBD1. The junction had 0 bases not matched to a gene; V was cut back by 4 bases and J by 4 bases. Germline CDR1 reads SGHTA; CDR2 reads FQGNSA. This CDR3 is 13 amino acids long. In nucleotides, the CDR3 is TGTGCCAGCAGCTGGGACAGGGGCACTGAAGCTTTCTTT. This translates into CASSWDRGTEAFF. Full variable domain (outside the CDR3, taken from reference TRBV7-2 and TRBJ1-1): GAGVSQSPSNKVTEKGKDVELRCDPISGHTALYWYRQSLGQGLEFLIYFQGNSAPDKSGLPSDRFSAERTGGSVSTLTIQRTQQEDSAVYLCASSWDRGTEAFFGQGTRLTVV.

The CDR3 nucleotides read TGTGCCAGCAGCCGAAGACCGGGACAGGTGAATGAAAAACTGTTTTTT. Protein product: CASSRRPGQVNEKLFF. The V and J genes are TRBV5-4 and TRBJ1-4; TRBD1 aligns across 8 bases. J was trimmed by 5 bases and V by 4 bases; bases with no gene match: 10. Germline V gives CDR1 SGHNT, CDR2 YYREEE (reference sequence). The CDR3 is 16 amino acids.

The gene calls are TRBV15 and TRBJ1-5; 7 positions agree with TRBD1. The CDR3 is 13 residues long. In germline, CDR1 is LNHNV, CDR2 YYDKDF (reference sequence). J was trimmed by 4 bases and V by 7 bases; bases with no gene match: 4. The CDR3 reads CATTGTDNQPQHF. Here the CDR3 DNA reads TGTGCCACCACCGGGACAGATAATCAGCCCCAGCATTTT.

This chain connects TRBV7-2 to TRBJ1-2; 8 nucleotides agree with TRBD1. The V segment lost 4 bases and the J segment 2 bases; nucleotides outside the gene matches: 6. Germline assignment: CDR1 SGHTA and CDR2 FQGNSA. The CDR3 sequence is 15 residues long. CDR3 in DNA: TGTGCCAGCAGCTCCGGGACAGGCTCAAACTATGGCTACACCTTC. This gives the protein CASSSGTGSNYGYTF.

The V gene is TRBV20-1, the J gene TRBJ1-2; no reliable D call. V was shortened by 3 bases and J by 8 bases, with 16 bases between the two germline ends. The CDR3 has 13 residues. The germline CDR1 and CDR2 sequences are DFQATT and SNEGSKA (reference sequence). The CDR3 is CSASILTPMGYTF. In nucleotides, the CDR3 is TGCAGTGCTAGTATTCTTACTCCGATGGGCTACACCTTC.

This clone was picked up one time. The genes are TRBV29-1 and TRBJ1-2; no clear D. Trimming took 5 bases from V and 2 from J, leaving 12 bases between them. Germline-derived CDR1 and CDR2 are SQVTM and ANQGSEA. This CDR3 has 13 amino acids. CDR3: CSVSGLRNYGYTF. DNA of the CDR3: TGCAGCGTTAGTGGACTCCGAAACTATGGCTACACCTTC.